This T cell receptor beta chain comes out of a study of blood T cell repertoires in COVID-19. Study-level background: Sample material is recorded as cDNA or gDNA derived from T cells, B-cell-depleted T cells, or PBMCs.

Assay: immunoSEQ multiplex PCR; the TCRdb copy retains only in-frame clones and omits some. The sample lists about 400,000 clones; about 85% were seen once. Germline values: CDR1 SGHRS, CDR2 YFSETQ. The V segment lost 6 bases and the J segment 0 bases; nucleotides outside the gene matches: 4. The CDR3 length is 14 residues. Membership in each cohort depended on participant-reported clinical history. Sequencing was done on a sample of PBMCs or T cells enriched from blood (not recorded which). The V and J genes are TRBV5-1 and TRBJ2-3; 7 nucleotides match TRBD2. This TCR derives from a woman younger than 35 with acute COVID-19. CDR3 protein: CASTLAESTDTQYF. The CDR3 DNA is TGCGCCAGCACCCTAGCGGAAAGCACAGATACGCAGTATTTT.